This T cell receptor (beta chain) appears in the sequencing data of a study of cytomegalovirus exposure and HLA in healthy donors. Whole-study findings and limits: Clonal expansion, a later analysis showed, was greater in HLA-associated TCR beta chains than in equally common others. A later analysis reportedly found that, within productive TCRs, an Asian-associated ancestry cluster had fewer N-insertions than the mean observed across the 666 donors.

About this clone itself: Its matching antigen is unknown.

The junction had 14 bases not matched to a gene; V was cut back by 10 bases and J by 9 bases. Germline V gene sequence: CDR1 SGHRS, CDR2 YFSETQ. This CDR3 comprises 13 residues. Both 60 Vbeta primers and 13 Jbeta primers went into the PCR. The method was immunoSEQ multiplex PCR; TCRdb's version includes in-frame clones alone and lacks a portion of them. Counted here are 100,000 to 150,000 clones, under 75% occurring once; the ten biggest clones make up less than 3%. The chain employs TRBV5-1 and TRBJ2-3, with TRBD2 matching 7 bases. This TCR derives from a woman between 40 and 50 years old in good health and CMV-seronegative. Sequenced input: PBMCs. The CDR3 loop reads CACKEAGTGTQYF. The DNA of the CDR3 is TGCGCCTGCAAGGAAGCGGGAACCGGAACGCAGTATTTT.